A selection of T cell receptor beta chains follows, all from one sample in a study of T cell responses to AZD1222 COVID-19 vaccine. This table comes from immunoSEQ multiplex PCR, and its TCRdb copy is limited to in-frame clones, with some not included. The sample lists about 140,000 clones; around 90% were seen once. The source was peripheral blood, collected on day 0 of AZD1222 vaccination. The receptors shown here come from an adult in good health. The CDR3 runs from the conserved cysteine through the conserved F or W. A D gene is named only where the DNA matches it firmly. The size field is filled for only some rows; it gives once, few, many or a size class.

clone size,CDR3 length,D gene,V gene,CDR3 protein
once,16,.,TRBV11-2,CASSLFSGNSYNEQFF
.,13,.,TRBV27,CASRPGWNQPQHF
.,15,.,TRBV6-5,CASRFGAAPDYEQYF
.,15,.,TRBV3-1/TRBV3-2,CASSLRVADNSPLHF
.,18,TRBD1,TRBV5-5,CASSKLHRDRVNRGELFF
.,12,TRBD1,TRBV10-3,CAITDRETEAFF
.,15,.,TRBV19,CASSFPTNGNQPQHF
.,14,TRBD1,TRBV29-1,CSVEEGRGADGYTF
.,14,TRBD1,TRBV19,CASSADRGNYGYTF
.,15,TRBD2,TRBV7-2,CASSFKRESKNIQYF
.,15,TRBD1,TRBV18,CASSPRQGGHSPLHF
.,14,TRBD1,TRBV10-1,CASSQGQGAYEQFF
.,14,TRBD1,TRBV30,CAWSVDRVDTEAFF